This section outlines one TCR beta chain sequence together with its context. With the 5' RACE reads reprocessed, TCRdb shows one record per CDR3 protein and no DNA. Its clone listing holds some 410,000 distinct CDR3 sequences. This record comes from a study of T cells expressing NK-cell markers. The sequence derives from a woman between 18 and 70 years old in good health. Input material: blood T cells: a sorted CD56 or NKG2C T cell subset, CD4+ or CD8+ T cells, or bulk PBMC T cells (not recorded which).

CDR3 protein: CASSLEVSPDTQYF. This chain uses TRBV7-6 with TRBJ2-3. Germline V CDR1 and CDR2: SGHVS, FNYEAQ. The CDR3 runs to 14 residues.